This T cell receptor (beta chain) was retrieved from a study of cytomegalovirus exposure and HLA in healthy donors. Study-level findings and limits: The TCR clusters that emerged in the first cohort tended, a later analysis found, to co-occur in the 110 or so validation repertoires. Rarity characterized most TCR sequences, yet some public TCRs appeared in many donors. Reported results showed that the classifier diagnosed cytomegalovirus status with high specificity and sensitivity.

Assay used: immunoSEQ multiplex PCR; TCRdb lists only in-frame clones, some missing. The sample shows 250,000 to 350,000 clones, roughly 88% of them seen only once. Concerning this clone itself: The antigen remains unidentified.

CDR3 length: 15 amino acids. V shed 1 base and J 7 bases; nucleotides not matched to a gene: 6. Per the germline V gene, CDR1 is MGHRA and CDR2 is YSYEKL. The chain combines TRBV4-1 with TRBJ1-5, with 8 bases aligning to TRBD1. This receptor was obtained from a woman younger than 30 in good health and CMV-seronegative. The specimen sequenced was PBMCs. The CDR3 loop reads CASSQVWQGAQPQHF. The CDR3 DNA reads as TGCGCCAGCAGCCAAGTTTGGCAGGGGGCCCAGCCCCAGCATTTT.